Sequencing of this T cell receptor (beta chain) was carried out in a study of control samples from healthy donors and cancer patients. Clones were sequenced by immunoSEQ multiplex PCR, and TCRdb holds only the in-frame ones, with some missing. The repertoire has more than 95,000 clones, 87% of them found once; the top ten carry 2.9%. The sample taken for sequencing was blood. This receptor was obtained from a man aged 55 to 70 in good health.

The CDR3 DNA sequence: TGTGCCACCAGTGATCTCAGGACAGGGTCTACGCAGTATTTT. Protein sequence: CATSDLRTGSTQYF. This rearrangement joins TRBV24-1 to TRBJ2-3; 8 bases agree with TRBD1. This CDR3 spans 14 amino acids. Germline V CDR1 and CDR2: KGHDR, SFDVKD. Losses at the gene ends were 3 bases for V and 8 bases for J; bases not matched to a gene: 6.